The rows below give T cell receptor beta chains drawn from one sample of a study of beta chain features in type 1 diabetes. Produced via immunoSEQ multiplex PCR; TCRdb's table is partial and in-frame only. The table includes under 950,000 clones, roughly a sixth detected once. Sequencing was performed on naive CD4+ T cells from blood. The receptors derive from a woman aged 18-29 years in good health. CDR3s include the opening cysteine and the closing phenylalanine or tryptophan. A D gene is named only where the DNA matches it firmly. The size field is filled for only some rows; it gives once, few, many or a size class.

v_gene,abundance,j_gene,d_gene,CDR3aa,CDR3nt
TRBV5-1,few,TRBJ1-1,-,CASSFTYRDTEAFF,TGCGCCAGCAGCTTTACATATAGGGACACTGAAGCTTTCTTT
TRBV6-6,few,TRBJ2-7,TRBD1,CASTPIRDSFYEQYF,TGTGCCAGCACTCCCATCCGGGACAGCTTCTACGAGCAGTACTTC
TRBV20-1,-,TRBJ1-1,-,CEGALNTEAFF,TGCGAAGGAGCCTTGAACACTGAAGCTTTCTTT
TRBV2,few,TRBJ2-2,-,CASKDRRAGLTGELFF,TGTGCCAGCAAGGACCGAAGGGCGGGGTTGACCGGGGAGCTGTTTTTT
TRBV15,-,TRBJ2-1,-,CATSILDHGNEQFF,TGTGCCACCAGCATCCTGGATCATGGAAATGAGCAGTTCTTC
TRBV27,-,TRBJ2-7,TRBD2,CASSLFSSGRTGQYF,TGTGCCAGCAGTTTATTTTCCAGCGGGAGGACAGGGCAGTACTTC
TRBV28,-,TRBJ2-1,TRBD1,CASSLPGQGVGNEQFF,TGTGCCAGCAGCCTACCGGGACAGGGGGTCGGGAATGAGCAGTTCTTC
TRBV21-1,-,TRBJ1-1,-,CASSNGGRGTEAFF,TGTGCCAGCAGCAATGGTGGGAGGGGAACTGAAGCTTTCTTT
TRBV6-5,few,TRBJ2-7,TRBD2,CASSYGEGTPQYF,TGTGCCAGCAGTTACGGGGAGGGGACCCCGCAGTACTTC
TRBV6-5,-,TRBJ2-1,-,CASTPPGRDEQFF,TGTGCCAGCACCCCCCCCGGCAGGGATGAGCAGTTCTTC
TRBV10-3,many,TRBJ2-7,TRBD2,CAISEARGSSYEQYF,TGTGCCATCAGTGAGGCCCGCGGGAGCTCCTACGAGCAGTACTTC
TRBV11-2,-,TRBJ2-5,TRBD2,CASSPRTSERKETQYF,TGTGCCAGCAGCCCGAGGACTAGCGAACGTAAAGAGACCCAGTACTTC
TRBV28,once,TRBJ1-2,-,CASSLSLPRTTYTF,TGTGCCAGCAGTTTATCACTTCCGAGGACAACATACACCTTC
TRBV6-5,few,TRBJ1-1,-,CASSYYGGNTEAFF,TGTGCCAGCAGTTATTATGGGGGTAACACTGAAGCTTTCTTT
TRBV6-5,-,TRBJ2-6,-,CASSQGPGANVLTF,TGTGCCAGCAGTCAGGGACCTGGGGCCAACGTCCTGACTTTC
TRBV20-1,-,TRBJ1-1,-,CGAILNTEAFF,TGCGGTGCTATTCTGAACACTGAAGCTTTCTTT
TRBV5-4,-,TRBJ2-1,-,CASSSLEGEQFF,TGTGCCAGCAGCTCGCTAGAAGGTGAGCAGTTCTTC
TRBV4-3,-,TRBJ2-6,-,CASSQSPGANVLTF,TGCGCCAGCAGCCAATCTCCTGGGGCCAACGTCCTGACTTTC
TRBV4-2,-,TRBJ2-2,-,CASSQDNRDANTGELFF,TGTGCCAGCAGCCAAGATAACAGGGACGCGAACACCGGGGAGCTGTTTTTT
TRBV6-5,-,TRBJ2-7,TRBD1,CASRTGTGSYEQYF,TGTGCCAGCAGGACTGGGACAGGATCCTACGAGCAGTACTTC
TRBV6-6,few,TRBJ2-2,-,CASSSGQGLTTGELFF,TGTGCCAGCAGTAGCGGCCAGGGCTTGACCACCGGGGAGCTGTTTTTT
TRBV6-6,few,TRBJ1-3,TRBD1,CASKSTGVAGNTIYF,TGTGCCAGCAAATCGACAGGGGTGGCTGGAAACACCATATATTTT
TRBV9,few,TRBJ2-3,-,CASSVGLSGSDTQYF,TGTGCCAGCAGCGTAGGTCTTAGCGGTTCAGATACGCAGTATTTT
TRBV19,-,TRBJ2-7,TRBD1,CASSTNAGQGLREQYF,TGTGCCAGTAGTACGAACGCGGGACAGGGGCTGCGCGAGCAGTACTTC
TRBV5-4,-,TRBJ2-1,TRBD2,CASSSPGLADRRLSGQFF,TGTGCCAGCAGCTCGCCGGGACTAGCGGATAGGAGGTTGAGCGGGCAGTTCTTC
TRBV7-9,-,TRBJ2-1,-,CASRAGRYNEQFF,TGTGCCAGCAGGGCGGGAAGATACAATGAGCAGTTCTTC
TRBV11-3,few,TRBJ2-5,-,CASSHNRAQETQYF,TGTGCCAGCAGCCATAACAGGGCCCAAGAGACCCAGTACTTC
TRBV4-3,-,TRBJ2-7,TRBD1,CASSQATGAGYYEQYF,TGCGCCAGCAGCCAAGCTACAGGGGCCGGATACTACGAGCAGTACTTC
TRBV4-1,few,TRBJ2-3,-,CASSQEGTDTQYF,TGCGCCAGCAGCCAAGAGGGAACAGATACGCAGTATTTT
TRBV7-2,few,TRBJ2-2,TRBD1,CASSTGQGGGELFF,TGTGCCAGCAGCACGGGACAGGGGGGCGGGGAGCTGTTTTTT
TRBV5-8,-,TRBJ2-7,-,CASSLVWGSYEQYF,TGTGCCAGCAGCTTGGTTTGGGGATCCTACGAGCAGTACTTC
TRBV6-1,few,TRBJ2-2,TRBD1,CAARDRGGAGELFF,TGTGCCGCTCGGGACAGGGGTGGAGCCGGGGAGCTGTTTTTT
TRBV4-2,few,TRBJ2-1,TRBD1,CASSQDRQGYNEQFF,TGTGCCAGCAGCCAGGATCGACAGGGGTACAATGAGCAGTTCTTC
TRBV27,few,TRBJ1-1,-,CASSRRMGLHTEAFF,TGTGCCAGCAGTCGGAGGATGGGGCTACACACTGAAGCTTTCTTT
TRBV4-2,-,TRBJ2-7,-,CASSSEATYEQYF,TGTGCCAGCAGCTCAGAAGCCACCTACGAGCAGTACTTC
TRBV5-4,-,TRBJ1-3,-,CASSLAGASGNTIYF,TGTGCCAGCAGCTTGGCCGGAGCCTCTGGAAACACCATATATTTT
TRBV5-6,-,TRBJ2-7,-,CASSLQGLGPEQYF,TGTGCCAGCAGCTTGCAGGGTCTTGGTCCCGAGCAGTACTTC
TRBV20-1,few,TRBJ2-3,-,CSVRSDTQYF,TGCAGTGTTAGATCCGATACGCAGTATTTT
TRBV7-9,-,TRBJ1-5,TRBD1,CASSPTGDNQPQHF,TGTGCCAGCAGCCCGACAGGGGATAATCAGCCCCAGCATTTT
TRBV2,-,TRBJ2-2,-,CASRATVNTGELFF,TGTGCCAGCAGAGCGACAGTTAACACCGGGGAGCTGTTTTTT
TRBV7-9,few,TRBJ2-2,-,CASSLRDTGELFF,TGTGCCAGCAGCTTACGTGACACCGGGGAGCTGTTTTTT
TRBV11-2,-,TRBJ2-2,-,CASSLRPLASNTGELFF,TGTGCCAGCAGCTTACGGCCCCTAGCGTCTAACACCGGGGAGCTGTTTTTT
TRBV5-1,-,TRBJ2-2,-,CASSQTGHGGTGELFF,TGCGCCAGCAGCCAGACAGGTCACGGGGGCACCGGGGAGCTGTTTTTT
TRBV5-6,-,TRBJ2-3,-,CASTPTIGPTTDTQYF,TGTGCCAGCACCCCAACGATTGGACCTACCACAGATACGCAGTATTTT